This TCR beta chain was found in a study of CD8+CD57+ T cells in acquired aplastic anemia. Whole-study context: Recorded DNA amounts for sorted CD4+ and CD8+ cells had an average of about 3 ug.

Template material for TCR beta VDJ and CDR3 profiling consisted of genomic DNA. A single record per CDR3 protein comes from TCRdb applying MiXCR to the reads. Here the sample spans approximately 190,000 distinct CDR3 sequences, roughly half being singletons. Trimming removed 5 bases from V and 0 bases from J, with 15 bases in between. This CDR3 contains 16 residues. Germline CDR1 is SGDLS and CDR2 is YYNGEE. Whoever was chosen for sequencing had shown CD8+CD57+ cell expansion by flow cytometry. This clonotype was recorded many times. This clonotype was obtained from a human donor with aplastic anemia. Material for sequencing was sorted CD4+, CD8+, or CD8+CD57+ T cells (not recorded which) from PBMCs. The chain recombines TRBV9 with TRBJ1-3, with a weak D call TRBD1 (6 bases). CDR3 coding DNA: TGTGCCAGCAGTCGAAGGACAGACTCCTCTGGAAACACCATATATTTT. Translation: CASSRRTDSSGNTIYF.